This passage covers 10 T cell receptor beta chains from one sample sequenced in a study of persistence of HIV-infected CD4 T cells. The immunoSEQ assay was version 4, run in survey mode. The repertoire was sequenced with immunoSEQ multiplex PCR; TCRdb's copy has only in-frame clones and lacks some. The top ten hold roughly 18% of the sample, which has more than 30,000 clones, approximately 85% seen once. The stimulus was an HIV-1 Gag 15-mer peptide pool, 1 ug/peptide/mL. CD40L/CD69 double-negative CD45RO-high memory CD4+ T cells were collected. Which antigens these TCRs recognize remains unknown. This specimen was CD4+ T cells sorted from PBMCs after approximately 18-hour stimulation, taken from a patient who received antiretroviral therapy. The receptor source for this set is an adult woman with HIV who was CMV-seropositive.

This clone turned up a few times. This sequence joins TRBV5-1 and TRBJ1-1, with D unclear. CDR3 length: 12 residues. Germline V lookup: CDR1 SGHRS, CDR2 YFSETQ. Trimming stripped 5 bases from V and 7 bases from J, with 12 bases between. The CDR3 is CASSQTLDEAFF. DNA of the CDR3: TGCGCCAGCAGTCAGACACTGGATGAAGCTTTCTTT.

The chain combines TRBV5-6 with TRBJ1-2; D remains ambiguous. Germline CDR1 SGHDT, CDR2 YYEEEE. The CDR3 contains 13 residues. The V end was cut by 2 bases, the J end by 6 bases, with 11 bases between. For the CDR3, the DNA is TGTGCCAGCAGCTTAGTGAGAGGTAATGGCTACACCTTC. The encoded protein is CASSLVRGNGYTF.

This rearrangement joins TRBV11-3 to TRBJ2-7; D might be TRBD1 or TRBD2, each matching 6 bases. This CDR3 comprises 16 residues. The germline gives CDR1 SGHNT, CDR2 YENEEA. The V gene lost 7 bases and the J gene lost 2 bases, with 21 bases spanning the gap. Here the CDR3 reads CASTPRAGGQPYEQYF. The CDR3 bases are TGTGCCAGCACCCCGCGGGCCGGGGGCCAACCCTACGAGCAGTACTTC.

The V call is TRBV5-6, the J call TRBJ2-6; possible D gene TRBD1, 6 bases. The CDR3 is 19 amino acids. CDR1 SGHDT and CDR2 YYEEEE come from the germline V gene. Deletions cut 4 bases from V and 0 bases from J, with 20 bases between. The CDR3 DNA reads TGTGCCAGCAGCCCGCGGGTTGTGGGGGCTCACTCTGGGGCCAACGTCCTGACTTTC. Its protein is CASSPRVVGAHSGANVLTF.

The gene calls are TRBV19 and TRBJ1-2; TRBD1 matches at 11 bases. The trim removed 9 bases at V and 3 bases at J, leaving 6 bases unmatched. Per germline, CDR1 LNHDA and CDR2 SQIVND (reference sequence). The CDR3 contains 14 residues. CDR3 DNA sequence: TGTGCCAGCTTACCGGGACAGGGGGACTATGGCTACACCTTC. Residues: CASLPGQGDYGYTF.

CDR3 region: CASSQEWRTGDQPQSYNEQFF. The CDR3 DNA sequence: TGTGCCAGCAGCCAAGAGTGGCGGACAGGGGACCAACCCCAATCCTACAATGAGCAGTTCTTC. This rearrangement joins TRBV14 to TRBJ2-1, with 9 bases that match TRBD1. J lost 1 base, V lost 0 bases, and 16 bases had no gene match. Germline V gene sequence: CDR1 SGHDN, CDR2 FVKESK. The CDR3 covers 21 residues.

The rearrangement uses TRBV29-1 and TRBJ1-1, with a weak D call TRBD1 (6 bases). This CDR3 has 15 residues. The ends were cut back, 4 bases at V and 0 bases at J, with 15 bases in the middle. Germline V CDR1 and CDR2: SQVTM, ANQGSEA. CDR3 DNA: TGCAGCGTTGGGCAGGGGCGATTGATGAACACTGAAGCTTTCTTT. Its translation: CSVGQGRLMNTEAFF.

The V call is TRBV13, the J call TRBJ2-1; the match to TRBD2 covers 13 bases. This CDR3 is built from 18 residues. Per the germline V gene, CDR1 is PRHDT and CDR2 is FYEKMQ (reference sequence). V shed 0 bases, J shed 0 bases, and the junction held 2 bases outside the gene matches. CDR3 DNA sequence: TGTGCCAGCAGCTTAGGATGGACTAGCGGGAGCTCCTACAATGAGCAGTTCTTC. Its translation is CASSLGWTSGSSYNEQFF. Drawing the rest from reference TRBV13 and TRBJ2-1, the complete variable domain is AAGVIQSPRHLIKEKRETATLKCYPIPRHDTVYWYQQGPGQDPQFLISFYEKMQSDKGSIPDRFSAQQFSDYHSELNMSSLELGDSALYFCASSLGWTSGSSYNEQFFGPGTRLTVL.

The chain is built from TRBV11-3 and TRBJ1-4; 10 nucleotides align to TRBD1. With V trimmed by 4 bases and J by 7 bases, 3 bases remained unmatched. Germline V CDR1 and CDR2: SGHNT, YENEEA. The CDR3 runs to 14 residues. CDR3 in amino acids: CASSWGQGREKLFF. For the CDR3, the DNA is TGTGCCAGCAGCTGGGGACAGGGGCGTGAAAAACTGTTTTTT.

The V call is TRBV9, the J call TRBJ2-7; D is possibly TRBD2 (7 bases). CDR1 is SGDLS and CDR2 is YYNGEE in the germline V gene. The length of the CDR3 is 14 residues. Trimming left V 4 bases short and J 2 bases short, with 13 bases between. The DNA of the CDR3 is TGTGCCAGCAGCTGGGGGCGGGGGCCCTACGAGCAGTACTTC. Its protein is CASSWGRGPYEQYF.